The 32 T cell receptor beta chains presented below share a single source sample, sequenced in a study of beta chain features in type 1 diabetes. Expressed TCRB transcripts were sequenced because the entire RNA isolate underwent reverse transcription. Sequenced by immunoSEQ multiplex PCR; TCRdb stores in-frame clones only, minus some. This table holds 250,000 to 300,000 clones, roughly 8% found once. The specimen sequenced was central memory CD4+ T cells from blood. All receptors derive from a woman aged 18 to 35 in good health.

This chain joins TRBV30 and TRBJ1-4, with D possibly TRBD1 on 5 matching bases. V lost 5 bases and J 6 bases, leaving 13 bases between the germline ends. This CDR3 is built from 13 residues. The germline V gene has CDR1 GTSNPN and CDR2 SVGIG (reference sequence). The CDR3 here is CAWSGLGHEKLFF. The DNA of the CDR3 is TGTGCCTGGTCAGGGTTGGGGCATGAAAAACTGTTTTTT.

The DNA for the CDR3 is TGTGCCAGCAGTTACGAGCGGGGGGGCCAAGAGACCCAGTACTTC. This encodes CASSYERGGQETQYF. This chain joins TRBV6-6 and TRBJ2-5, with 10 bases matching TRBD2. The ends lost 2 bases at V and 1 base at J; junction bases unmatched: 1. This CDR3 region has 15 residues. Germline assignment: CDR1 MNHNY and CDR2 SVGAGI (reference sequence).

By share of the sample, this clone is medium-sized. The chain carries TRBV18 and TRBJ2-5, with D perhaps matching TRBD2 (6 bases). Trimming pared 3 bases from V and 0 bases from J, leaving 11 bases between. This CDR3 has 15 residues. The V gene's germline CDR1 is KGHSH and CDR2 LQKENI. This CDR3 reads CASSPGLPYQETQYF. The CDR3 DNA reads TGTGCCAGCTCACCGGGACTGCCGTACCAAGAGACCCAGTACTTC. The whole variable domain, remainder taken from reference TRBV18 and TRBJ2-5, is NAGVMQNPRHLVRRRGQEARLRCSPMKGHSHVYWYRQLPEEGLKFMVYLQKENIIDESGMPKERFSAEFPKEGPSILRIQQVVRGDSAAYFCASSPGLPYQETQYFGPGTRLLVL.

The chain uses TRBV5-1 and TRBJ2-1; tentatively, D is TRBD1 (5 bases). CDR3 length: 14 residues. Looked up from germline, CDR1 is SGHRS and CDR2 is YFSETQ. Trimming took 0 bases from V and 5 from J, leaving 9 bases between them. In DNA, the CDR3 is TGCGCCAGCAGCTTGGTGGCAGGGCACAATGAGCAGTTCTTC. Translation gives CASSLVAGHNEQFF.

The genes are TRBV30 and TRBJ2-3; possibly TRBD1 for D (5 bases). Trimming shortened V by 2 bases and J by 5 bases, and 17 bases separated the two germline ends. Germline-derived CDR1 and CDR2 are GTSNPN and SVGIG (reference sequence). CDR3 length: 15 residues. CDR3 loop: CAWSTLQGAVDTQYF. The CDR3 region has the DNA TGTGCCTGGAGTACTCTCCAGGGTGCCGTAGATACGCAGTATTTT.

The genes are TRBV19 and TRBJ1-1, with D uncertain. The germline V and J ends were trimmed by 6 bases and 1 base, with 15 bases remaining between them. Germline assignment: CDR1 LNHDA and CDR2 SQIVND (reference sequence). The CDR3 is 15 amino acids. The DNA of the CDR3 is TGTGCCAGTAGGGGTCAGACGAGCCAGAACACTGAAGCTTTCTTT. Residues: CASRGQTSQNTEAFF.

The chain has TRBV11-1 and TRBJ2-1; tentatively, D is TRBD2 (5 bases). Trimming stripped 6 bases from V and 0 bases from J, with 9 bases between. Germline V gives CDR1 SGHAT, CDR2 FQDESV (reference sequence). The CDR3 consists of 14 residues. CDR3 DNA sequence: TGTGCCAGCAGGGGGAGCGACTCCTACAATGAGCAGTTCTTC. Translation: CASRGSDSYNEQFF.

The table lists this clone with a few counts. The chain recombines TRBV5-1 with TRBJ1-2; TRBD1 might be the D (6 bases). CDR3 length: 14 residues. CDR1 and CDR2 from the germline V gene are SGHRS and YFSETQ. Trimming removed 4 bases from V and 1 base from J, with 11 bases in between. CDR3 sequence (DNA): TGCGCCAGCAGCGCGAGGACAGATAACTATGGCTACACCTTC. Translating it yields CASSARTDNYGYTF. Based on the CDR3 plus reference TRBV5-1 and TRBJ1-2, the full variable domain is KAGVTQTPRYLIKTRGQQVTLSCSPISGHRSVSWYQQTPGQGLQFLFEYFSETQRNKGNFPGRFSGRQFSNSRSEMNVSTLELGDSALYLCASSARTDNYGYTFGSGTRLTVV.

This clone showed up just a few times. The chain recombines TRBV7-9 with TRBJ2-3, with D possibly being TRBD2 (5 bases). Looked up from germline, CDR1 is SEHNR and CDR2 is FQNEAQ (reference sequence). The V end lost 0 bases, the J end lost 1 base, and 8 bases lay between the germline ends. The CDR3 totals 15 residues. CDR3 sequence reads: CASSLAGAGTDTQYF. In DNA form, the CDR3 reads TGTGCCAGCAGCTTAGCGGGAGCCGGCACAGATACGCAGTATTTT.

This clone was recorded a few times. The chain carries TRBV20-1 and TRBJ2-5; no clear D gene. The CDR3 extends over 11 amino acids. V lost 4 bases, J lost 3 bases, and 6 bases lay in between. From germline, CDR1 is DFQATT and CDR2 SNEGSKA (reference sequence). For the CDR3, the DNA is TGCAGTGCTAACACGAAAGAGACCCAGTACTTC. Its protein product is CSANTKETQYF.

This rearrangement joins TRBV25-1 to TRBJ2-3; a weak D match, TRBD1 (5 bases). In germline, CDR1 is MGHDK, CDR2 SYGVNS. V dropped 6 bases and J dropped 3 bases, with 10 bases sitting between them. The CDR3 consists of 13 residues. The CDR3 here is CASRGLGTDTQYF. The CDR3 DNA reads as TGTGCCAGCAGGGGGCTCGGAACAGATACGCAGTATTTT.

The chain links TRBV23-1 to TRBJ2-1, with 8 bases aligning to TRBD1. TRBV23-1 is assigned to the ORF class and has an uncertain function. The CDR3 sequence is 18 residues long. The V and J ends lost 3 bases and 2 bases, in that order; junction bases with no gene match: 12. In nucleotides, the CDR3 is TGCGCCAGCAGTCACAGAAAAGATACAGGGGGTCCCTACAATGAGCAGTTCTTC. This codes for CASSHRKDTGGPYNEQFF.

In its sample, this clone was seen a few times. The rearrangement joins TRBV7-8 to TRBJ1-5; 7 nucleotides line up with TRBD1. Germline V gene sequence: CDR1 SGHVS, CDR2 FQNEAQ. The CDR3 extends over 14 amino acids. The ends lost 3 bases at V and 6 bases at J; junction bases unmatched: 5. CDR3 protein: CASSLNRGIQPQHF. The CDR3 coding sequence is TGTGCCAGCAGCTTGAACAGGGGCATTCAGCCCCAGCATTTT.

The sample holds many counts of this clone. The chain carries TRBV14 and TRBJ2-3; no firm D call. This CDR3 is 13 amino acids long. V gave up 4 bases and J gave up 12 bases, with 17 bases separating them. Germline values: CDR1 SGHDN, CDR2 FVKESK. The CDR3, as DNA: TGTGCCAGCAGCCCAGCGAAGGGTGGCGTACAGTATTTT. Translation: CASSPAKGGVQYF.

The V call is TRBV6-5, the J call TRBJ1-1; TRBD1 might be the D (5 bases). Looked up from germline, CDR1 is MNHEY and CDR2 is SVGAGI. V lost 8 bases and J 5 bases, leaving 9 bases between the germline ends. CDR3 length: 11 residues. The CDR3 spells CASSWGTEAFF. CDR3 coding DNA: TGTGCCAGCTCATGGGGGACTGAAGCTTTCTTT.

The table lists this clone with many counts. The V gene is TRBV18, the J gene TRBJ1-2; 9 bases match TRBD1. There are 15 residues in the CDR3. Germline assignment: CDR1 KGHSH and CDR2 LQKENI. J lost 1 base, V lost 6 bases, and 6 bases had no gene match. As DNA, the CDR3 is TGTGCCAGCTCCCCGGACAGGGGAGGTAACTATGGCTACACCTTC. The encoded protein is CASSPDRGGNYGYTF.

This clone has just a few counts. The chain joins TRBV6-1 to TRBJ2-1; D unclear. The germline gives CDR1 MNHNS, CDR2 SASEGT. The CDR3 consists of 14 residues. V lost 5 bases, J lost 4 bases, and 12 bases lay in between. The DNA of the CDR3 is TGTGCCAGCAGTAGGGATAGGGTGTACAATGAGCAGTTCTTC. Translated: CASSRDRVYNEQFF.

This clone has a handful of counts. The rearrangement uses TRBV18 and TRBJ2-7; the D gene is possibly TRBD2 (5 bases). The V gene's germline CDR1 is KGHSH and CDR2 LQKENI. The CDR3 is 12 amino acids. The V and J ends lost 3 bases and 3 bases respectively, with 6 bases between them. The CDR3 DNA sequence: TGTGCCAGCTCACCGAGGGACTACGAGCAGTACTTC. This sequence encodes CASSPRDYEQYF.

There are a few counts of this clone. Distinct nucleotide sequences in the sample also encode this CDR3. This rearrangement joins TRBV29-1 to TRBJ1-4; D is ambiguous. Trimming cost V 6 bases and J 2 bases, with 7 bases left between them. This CDR3 is 12 amino acids long. Germline V CDR1 and CDR2: SQVTM, ANQGSEA. The CDR3 is CSVAGTNEKLFF. DNA of the CDR3: TGCAGCGTCGCGGGGACTAATGAAAAACTGTTTTTT. Supplemented by reference TRBV29-1 and TRBJ1-4, the full variable domain reads SAVISQKPSRDICQRGTSLTIQCQVDSQVTMMFWYRQQPGQSLTLIATANQGSEATYESGFVIDKFPISRPNLTFSTLTVSNMSPEDSSIYLCSVAGTNEKLFFGSGTQLSVL.

This clone was found a few times. V usage is TRBV7-2 and J usage is TRBJ1-1; D gene ambiguous. Germline CDR1 and CDR2: SGHTA and FQGNSA. This CDR3 is 14 amino acids long. Trimming pared 5 bases from V and 11 bases from J, leaving 21 bases between. The DNA for the CDR3 is TGTGCCAGCAGCCACAGCCCCACAAGCTCAAGGGCTTTCTTT. Amino acid sequence: CASSHSPTSSRAFF.

CDR3 sequence reads: CASSLVRASSYNEQFF. Written as DNA, the CDR3 is TGTGCCAGCAGCTTAGTCAGGGCTAGTTCTTACAATGAGCAGTTCTTC. V and J are TRBV11-2 and TRBJ2-1; the D gene is possibly TRBD1 (5 bases). The germline V and J ends were trimmed by 1 base and 4 bases, with 14 bases remaining between them. The CDR3 loop spans 16 amino acids. CDR1 and CDR2 (germline): SGHAT, FQNNGV.

V gene TRBV30 combines with J gene TRBJ2-7; D possibly corresponds to TRBD1 (6 bases). V was shortened by 3 bases and J by 1 base, with 13 bases between the two germline ends. The CDR3 extends over 14 amino acids. CDR1 and CDR2 (germline): GTSNPN, SVGIG (reference sequence). The CDR3 loop is CAWRLSGASYEQYF. DNA for the CDR3: TGTGCCTGGAGGCTTTCAGGGGCGTCCTACGAGCAGTACTTC.

This clone was counted between two and nine times. The CDR3 region is CASSRPGGQGREKLFF. Here the CDR3 DNA reads TGTGCCAGCAGCCGACCCGGAGGGCAGGGACGTGAAAAACTGTTTTTT. The chain couples TRBV28 to TRBJ1-4, with a weak D call TRBD1 (5 bases). This CDR3 is built from 16 residues. Germline V lookup: CDR1 MDHEN, CDR2 SYDVKM. V lost 6 bases to trimming and J lost 7 bases, with 21 bases between them.

This clone was observed a handful of times. The J gene is TRBJ1-5, the V gene TRBV6-6; 7 bases are a match to TRBD1. This CDR3 has 13 amino acids. After removal of 5 bases from V and 9 bases from J, the junction contained 7 bases not matched to a gene. Germline V gives CDR1 MNHNY, CDR2 SVGAGI (reference sequence). This CDR3 reads CASSVGQSRPQHF. DNA for the CDR3: TGTGCCAGCAGTGTGGGACAGTCTAGGCCCCAGCATTTT.

The chain is built from TRBV7-2 and TRBJ1-3, with D uncertain. CDR1 SGHTA and CDR2 FQGNSA come from the germline V gene. V lost 5 bases and J 0 bases, leaving 11 bases between the germline ends. The CDR3 length is 15 residues. Written as DNA, the CDR3 is TGTGCCAGCAGCCAAGGACGGAGCTCTGGAAACACCATATATTTT. Residues: CASSQGRSSGNTIYF.

This clone showed up many times. V is TRBV6-6 and J is TRBJ2-1; D assignment may be TRBD1 or TRBD2 (5 bases each). In germline, CDR1 is MNHNY, CDR2 SVGAGI (reference sequence). V was shortened by 6 bases and J by 7 bases, with 19 bases between the two germline ends. The CDR3 covers 15 residues. CDR3 sequence reads: CASRTGGQGGNEQFF. For the CDR3, the DNA is TGTGCCAGCAGGACCGGCGGGCAGGGCGGGAATGAGCAGTTCTTC.

The chain links TRBV6-6 to TRBJ2-5; D not certain. Germline loops: CDR1 MNHNY, CDR2 SVGAGI (reference sequence). The CDR3 has 11 residues. V was trimmed by 7 bases and J by 5 bases, leaving 8 bases between them. The CDR3 protein is CASNSGETQYF. The CDR3 coding sequence is TGTGCCAGCAACTCTGGGGAGACCCAGTACTTC.

Only a few counts were recorded for this clone. This rearrangement joins TRBV9 to TRBJ1-6; D not resolved. Germline V gene sequence: CDR1 SGDLS, CDR2 YYNGEE. Trimming pared 4 bases from V and 11 bases from J, leaving 19 bases between. The CDR3 consists of 15 residues. Written as DNA, the CDR3 is TGTGCCAGCAGCAAAAAACCGGGGAGTGATACACCCCTCCACTTT. It is translated as CASSKKPGSDTPLHF. The full variable domain, its missing parts supplied by reference TRBV9 and TRBJ1-6, is DSGVTQTPKHLITATGQRVTLRCSPRSGDLSVYWYQQSLDQGLQFLIQYYNGEERAKGNILERFSAQQFPDLHSELNLSSLELGDSALYFCASSKKPGSDTPLHFGNGTRLTVT.

The chain combines TRBV11-2 with TRBJ2-5; D not resolved. Germline V CDR1 and CDR2: SGHAT, FQNNGV. Trimming cost V 4 bases and J 5 bases, with 17 bases left between them. The CDR3 totals 15 residues. For the CDR3, the DNA is TGTGCCAGCAGCTCCCCTGCGTCACTGGGTGAGACCCAGTACTTC. It encodes CASSSPASLGETQYF.

The chain joins TRBV29-1 to TRBJ1-4, with D perhaps matching TRBD1 (6 bases). Germline V gene sequence: CDR1 SQVTM, CDR2 ANQGSEA. This CDR3 comprises 14 residues. Trimming pared 3 bases from V and 6 bases from J, leaving 14 bases between. The CDR3 loop is CSVDVGGGDEKLFF. The CDR3 DNA sequence: TGCAGCGTTGACGTAGGAGGGGGGGATGAAAAACTGTTTTTT.

This chain links TRBV7-2 with TRBJ2-6; a weak D match, TRBD1 (6 bases). Germline V CDR1 and CDR2: SGHTA, FQGNSA. V lost 8 bases and J 0 bases, leaving 8 bases between the germline ends. CDR3 size: 14 residues. The CDR3 bases are TGTGCCAGCGCAGGGGACTCTGGGGCCAACGTCCTGACTTTC. Its protein product is CASAGDSGANVLTF.

This clone has only a few counts. The chain combines TRBV5-4 with TRBJ2-5, with 10 bases lining up with TRBD2. Germline CDR1 SGHNT, CDR2 YYREEE (reference sequence). The CDR3 is 15 residues long. The V segment lost 3 bases and the J segment 5 bases; nucleotides outside the gene matches: 7. The CDR3 nucleotides are TGTGCCAGCAGCTCCCTAGCGGGAGTGGGCGAGACCCAGTACTTC. Encoded protein: CASSSLAGVGETQYF.